This T cell receptor (beta chain) was sequenced for a study of shared clonotypes between healthy human individuals. In the study overall: Participating donors consisted of two women and a few men aged 18 to 49.

There were no recent acute infections or vaccinations among the donors, who were healthy HIV-negative adults. Profiled with immunoSEQ multiplex PCR; TCRdb holds only in-frame clones, not every one. This table holds fewer than 400,000 clones, around 74% found once. The CDR3 has 13 residues. The germline V gene encodes CDR1 ENHRY and CDR2 SYGVKD. Trimming left V 8 bases short and J 3 bases short, with 14 bases between. This receptor was obtained from a man aged 25-45 years in good health. The sample was memory CD4+ T cells sorted from blood. The sample's subset: CD45RA-negative fraction. The genes are TRBV10-3 and TRBJ2-7, with D tentatively TRBD1 or TRBD2 (7 bases each). The CDR3 sequence is CAIGQGGRYEQYF. CDR3 in DNA: TGTGCCATCGGGCAGGGGGGGCGCTACGAGCAGTACTTC.